A selection of T cell receptor beta chains follows, all from one sample in a study of blood T cell repertoires in COVID-19. The table came from immunoSEQ multiplex PCR; TCRdb's copy has only in-frame clones and leaves some out. The sample contains roughly 250,000 clones, roughly 90% of which appear only once. The sample taken for sequencing was PBMCs or T cells enriched from blood (not recorded which). The receptors were gathered from a man aged 35-49 years who had recovered from COVID-19. Both conserved end residues are part of each CDR3. D genes are given only for firm matches. The listing skips clone size in some rows; elsewhere it reads once, few, many or a size class.

j_call | cdr3_length | v_call | d_call | clone_size | cdr3_nt | cdr3_aa
TRBJ1-4 | 15 | TRBV7-7 | NA | NA | TGTGCCAGCAGCTTAGGGGCAAGTCCCGATGAAAAACTGTTTTTT | CASSLGASPDEKLFF
TRBJ1-5 | 16 | TRBV15 | TRBD1 | NA | TGTGCCACCAGCAGAGATCGGACAGGGGATAGGCAGCCCCAGCATTTT | CATSRDRTGDRQPQHF
TRBJ1-2 | 11 | TRBV28 | NA | once | TGTGCCGCCGGCGGTAACTATGGCTACACCTTC | CAAGGNYGYTF
TRBJ2-2 | 13 | TRBV29-1 | NA | NA | TGCAGCGTCTCCCGTCCGAACACCGGGGAGCTGTTTTTT | CSVSRPNTGELFF
TRBJ2-1 | 14 | TRBV28 | TRBD2 | NA | TGTGCCAGCTATAGCGGGAGCTTCTACAATGAGCAGTTCTTC | CASYSGSFYNEQFF
TRBJ2-1 | 15 | TRBV5-4 | TRBD1 | NA | TGTGCCAGCAGCTTGGCCTGGGACAGCACTAATGAGCAGTTCTTC | CASSLAWDSTNEQFF
TRBJ1-4 | 13 | TRBV5-5 | NA | NA | TGTGCCAGCAGCTTGATGAACTCTGAAAAACTGTTTTTT | CASSLMNSEKLFF
TRBJ2-4 | 16 | TRBV28 | TRBD1 | NA | TGTGCCAGCATCAACTCGGGACAGGGGGCCGGGAACATTCAGTACTTC | CASINSGQGAGNIQYF
TRBJ2-5 | 16 | TRBV11-2 | TRBD2 | NA | TGTGCCAGCAGCCCAGGCCCAGCGGGGGGCCGGAAGACCCAGTACTTC | CASSPGPAGGRKTQYF
TRBJ2-1 | 13 | TRBV5-1 | TRBD1 | NA | TGCGCCAGCAGCACCCGACAGGGACATGAGCAGTTCTTC | CASSTRQGHEQFF
TRBJ2-7 | 17 | TRBV5-1 | NA | NA | TGCGCCAGCAGCTTCCGGACCGAGGGCTTCGAGGGCTACGAGCAGTACTTC | CASSFRTEGFEGYEQYF
TRBJ2-1 | 16 | TRBV15 | NA | NA | TGTGCCACCAGCAGAGATGGCGGGCACGAGGGCAATGAGCAGTTCTTC | CATSRDGGHEGNEQFF
TRBJ2-1 | 14 | TRBV9 | TRBD2 | NA | TGTGCCAGCAGCGTTAGCGGGGGGGCCAGTGAGCAGTTCTTC | CASSVSGGASEQFF
TRBJ1-1 | 17 | TRBV5-1 | NA | NA | TGCGCCAGCAGCCCGACTGCGGGGGGCTGGATGAACACTGAAGCTTTCTTT | CASSPTAGGWMNTEAFF
TRBJ2-3 | 14 | TRBV2 | TRBD2 | NA | TGTGCCAGCAGTGTTTTAACTAGCGGGAGCGCGCAGTATTTT | CASSVLTSGSAQYF
TRBJ1-2 | 12 | TRBV24-1 | NA | NA | TGTGCCACCAGTGACCCAGGGTATGGCTACACCTTC | CATSDPGYGYTF
TRBJ2-1 | 15 | TRBV4-1 | TRBD2 | NA | TGCGCCAGCAGCCAGGGACTAGCGGGAAACAATGAGCAGTTCTTC | CASSQGLAGNNEQFF
TRBJ1-2 | 13 | TRBV13 | NA | NA | TGTGCCAGCCCCCTTAAGACAGGCCGGGGCTACACCTTC | CASPLKTGRGYTF
TRBJ1-5 | 15 | TRBV7-9 | NA | NA | TGTGCCAGCAGCTCCCCGGGGATTGGGAATCAGCCCCAGCATTTT | CASSSPGIGNQPQHF
TRBJ2-1 | 15 | TRBV7-3 | TRBD2 | many | TGTGCCAGCAGCCTATCGGGACTAGCGGATAATGAGCAGTTCTTC | CASSLSGLADNEQFF
TRBJ1-2 | 15 | TRBV7-2 | NA | NA | TGTGCCAGCAGCCCCGTAGGGGGAAGGGACTATGGCTACACCTTC | CASSPVGGRDYGYTF
TRBJ2-2 | 16 | TRBV11-2 | TRBD1 | NA | TGTGCCAGCAGCGCGAAGGGGGCGACCCCCACCGGGGAGCTGTTTTTT | CASSAKGATPTGELFF
TRBJ1-4 | 15 | TRBV24-1 | NA | few | TGTGCCACCAGTGGCTCAGGATCAACTCGCGAAAAACTGTTTTTT | CATSGSGSTREKLFF
TRBJ2-7 | 13 | TRBV6-5 | NA | once | TGTGCCAGCCGACCCGGGAGCTCCTACGAGCAGTACTTC | CASRPGSSYEQYF
TRBJ2-3 | 14 | TRBV7-3 | NA | NA | TGTGCCAGCAGCCGAAACCCAGGGCCAGATACGCAGTATTTT | CASSRNPGPDTQYF
TRBJ2-7 | 13 | TRBV28 | TRBD1 | NA | TGTGCCAGTTTTCGGGACAGGGGGATCGAGCAGTACTTC | CASFRDRGIEQYF
TRBJ1-2 | 15 | TRBV28 | NA | NA | TGTGCCAGCAAACCCCGTCCCGGGAACCACTATGGCTACACCTTC | CASKPRPGNHYGYTF
TRBJ2-7 | 14 | TRBV10-3 | NA | NA | TGTGCCATCAGTGAGTCGACGGGAAGCTACGAGCAGTACTTC | CAISESTGSYEQYF
TRBJ1-2 | 13 | TRBV12-3/TRBV12-4 | NA | NA | TGTGCCAGCAGTTTTACACAGAACTATGGCTACACCTTC | CASSFTQNYGYTF
TRBJ2-1 | 17 | TRBV4-2 | NA | NA | TGTGCCAGCAGCCAAGTTGGGCTATTTAGCTCCTACAATGAGCAGTTCTTC | CASSQVGLFSSYNEQFF
TRBJ1-2 | 13 | TRBV9 | TRBD1 | NA | TGTGCCAGCGGCAGGGACAGATTCTATGGCTACACCTTC | CASGRDRFYGYTF
TRBJ2-7 | 15 | TRBV5-1 | TRBD1 | few | TGCGCCAGCGTCTCAGGGACAGGTCCATACTACGAGCAGTACTTC | CASVSGTGPYYEQYF
TRBJ1-5 | 14 | TRBV27 | TRBD1 | NA | TGTGCCAGCAGTAGGGACAGGGGTAATCAGCCCCAGCATTTT | CASSRDRGNQPQHF
TRBJ2-2 | 18 | TRBV9 | TRBD2 | once | TGTGCCAGCAGCGTAGGGGGACTAGCGGGAGGGACCACCGGGGAGCTGTTTTTT | CASSVGGLAGGTTGELFF
TRBJ2-7 | 16 | TRBV6-2/TRBV6-3 | TRBD1 | once | TGTGCCAGCAGTTACAATGAAGGGGGCGATTTCTACGAGCAGTACTTC | CASSYNEGGDFYEQYF
TRBJ1-1 | 14 | TRBV28 | NA | NA | TGTGCCAGCAGTTTAAGACAGAGCAACACTGAAGCTTTCTTT | CASSLRQSNTEAFF
TRBJ2-1 | 15 | TRBV9 | NA | NA | TGTGCCAGCAGCGTACTGGCTAGCCCCTACAATGAGCAGTTCTTC | CASSVLASPYNEQFF
TRBJ1-1 | 14 | TRBV4-1 | NA | NA | TGCGCCAGCAGCCATCCGCTAGAAGGCCCTGAAGCTTTCTTT | CASSHPLEGPEAFF
TRBJ2-7 | 13 | TRBV7-9 | NA | NA | TGTGCCAGCAGCCAGACAGGAGCCTACGAGCAGTACTTC | CASSQTGAYEQYF
TRBJ1-2 | 16 | TRBV27 | TRBD1 | NA | TGTGCCAGCAGTTTCACCTCAGGGGGCCGCGACTATGGCTACACCTTC | CASSFTSGGRDYGYTF
TRBJ1-5 | 14 | TRBV3-1/TRBV3-2 | NA | NA | TGTGCCAGCAGCCCTACTACAGGGAATCAGCCCCAGCATTTT | CASSPTTGNQPQHF
TRBJ2-7 | 16 | TRBV5-1 | NA | NA | TGCGCCAGCAGCTACGGAGGGTTCGGGGTCGTGGACGAGCAGTACTTC | CASSYGGFGVVDEQYF
TRBJ1-2 | 16 | TRBV3-1/TRBV3-2 | NA | once | TGTGCCAGCAGCCCAAAAGGAGCTAACTCCCCTTATGGCTACACCTTC | CASSPKGANSPYGYTF
TRBJ2-7 | 15 | TRBV11-2 | NA | NA | TGTGCCAGCAGCGTCGAACAGGGTTGGTCCTACGAGCAGTACTTC | CASSVEQGWSYEQYF
TRBJ2-2 | 16 | TRBV5-1 | TRBD1 | NA | TGCGCCAGCAGTTATTCCGGGACAGTCGGCACCGGGGAGCTGTTTTTT | CASSYSGTVGTGELFF
TRBJ1-2 | 13 | TRBV30 | NA | once | TGTGCCTGGAGCCCGGGGGGGAACTATGGCTACACCTTC | CAWSPGGNYGYTF
TRBJ1-1 | 13 | TRBV28 | NA | NA | TGTGCCAGCAGTTACAGGCGGAACACTGAAGCTTTCTTT | CASSYRRNTEAFF
TRBJ1-4 | 15 | TRBV4-1 | TRBD1 | NA | TGCGCCAGCAGCCAAAACAGGGGGCTGTATGAAAAACTGTTTTTT | CASSQNRGLYEKLFF
TRBJ2-5 | 16 | TRBV7-8 | TRBD1 | NA | TGTGCCAGCAGCACGACAGGGGGCTCAGGCCAAGAGACCCAGTACTTC | CASSTTGGSGQETQYF
TRBJ1-6 | 13 | TRBV27 | NA | NA | TGTGCCAGCAGTTTGCGGCTGAGGTCACCCCTCCACTTT | CASSLRLRSPLHF
TRBJ2-7 | 17 | TRBV6-1 | NA | NA | TGTGCCAGCAGTGAAAGGGGGGGTAATATGGGCGTTTACGAGCAGTACTTC | CASSERGGNMGVYEQYF
TRBJ2-5 | 13 | TRBV15 | NA | once | TGTGCCACCAAAAATCACTACCAAGAGACCCAGTACTTC | CATKNHYQETQYF
TRBJ1-1 | 15 | TRBV7-3 | NA | NA | TGTGCCAGCAGCTTAAGCCCAGGGCCAGGAACTGAAGCTTTCTTT | CASSLSPGPGTEAFF
TRBJ2-7 | 15 | TRBV28 | NA | once | TGTGCCAGCAGTTTTTTTCCCGGGGGATCCTACGAGCAGTACTTC | CASSFFPGGSYEQYF
TRBJ1-2 | 17 | TRBV18 | TRBD1 | NA | TGTGCCAGCTCACCACTCGCGGGACAGGAGGCTAACTATGGCTACACCTTC | CASSPLAGQEANYGYTF